Presented here are 16 T cell receptor beta chains from one specimen sequenced in a study of blood T cells in healthy people across ages. Sample-barcoded 5' priming and a J-beta primer mix drove a second PCR of about 7 to 12 cycles. TCRdb analysed the 5' RACE reads with MiXCR anew, one entry per CDR3 protein. The data show 1.4 million or so distinct CDR3 sequences, 35% to 45% seen once. The material sequenced was blood. All receptors derive from a woman aged 18-29 years in good health.

This clonotype was found a few times. This chain connects TRBV28 to TRBJ2-1; 11 nucleotides agree with TRBD2. Germline V gene data show CDR1 as MDHEN and CDR2 as SYDVKM. CDR3 length equals 16 residues. V gave up 6 bases and J gave up 1 base; unmatched junction bases: 5. The chain's CDR3 is CASRLLAGGSYNEQFF. In DNA form, the CDR3 reads TGTGCCAGCAGACTTCTAGCGGGAGGTTCCTACAATGAGCAGTTCTTC.

A few counts support this clonotype. The chain carries TRBV29-1 and TRBJ2-5; the match to TRBD2 covers 13 bases. This CDR3 has 14 amino acids. Germline V gene data show CDR1 as SQVTM and CDR2 as ANQGSEA. With V trimmed by 7 bases and J by 5 bases, 7 bases remained unmatched. This CDR3 reads CSALTSGGVETQYF. In DNA form, the CDR3 reads TGCAGCGCTCTTACTAGCGGGGGGGTTGAGACCCAGTACTTC.

This chain joins TRBV20-1 and TRBJ1-2, with D uncertain. This CDR3 spans 13 amino acids. The germline V gene has CDR1 DFQATT and CDR2 SNEGSKA (reference sequence). The V gene lost 0 bases and the J gene lost 2 bases, with 7 bases spanning the gap. Here the CDR3 reads CSARDPENYGYTF. CDR3 DNA sequence: TGCAGTGCTAGAGATCCAGAGAACTATGGCTACACCTTC.

There are a few counts of this clonotype. The chain is built from TRBV18 and TRBJ2-1; TRBD1 matches 7 bases. J was trimmed by 4 bases and V by 0 bases; bases with no gene match: 6. The CDR3 has 16 amino acids. Per germline, CDR1 KGHSH and CDR2 LQKENI. The CDR3 spells CASSPPPQGNYNEQFF. CDR3 in DNA: TGTGCCAGCTCACCACCGCCACAGGGGAATTACAATGAGCAGTTCTTC.

Only a few counts were recorded for this clonotype. The rearrangement uses TRBV12-3 or TRBV12-4 and TRBJ2-1; a weak D match, TRBD2 (6 bases). Between the trimmed V and J ends, which lost 2 bases and 0 bases, there was a span of 14 bases. The CDR3 is 17 residues long. The CDR3 DNA reads TGTGCCAGCAGTTTAAGAGGGACTTTAAGCTCCTACAATGAGCAGTTCTTC. Translation gives CASSLRGTLSSYNEQFF.

This clonotype appeared a few times. The rearrangement joins TRBV14 to TRBJ1-1; D is possibly TRBD1 (5 bases). Germline assignment: CDR1 SGHDN and CDR2 FVKESK. The V gene lost 1 base and the J gene lost 2 bases, with 14 bases spanning the gap. This CDR3 comprises 16 residues. CDR3 amino acids: CASSQVRGHFNTEAFF. The CDR3 DNA reads as TGTGCCAGCAGCCAAGTCCGGGGCCATTTTAACACTGAAGCTTTCTTT.

This chain joins TRBV4-3 and TRBJ2-1; possibly TRBD2 for D (6 bases). V was trimmed by 4 bases and J by 6 bases, leaving 19 bases between them. Germline CDR1 reads LGHNA; CDR2 reads YSLEER. The CDR3 runs to 16 residues. CDR3 bases: TGCGCCAGCAGCCGATCTCGGGGGATCCGGCTCAATGAGCAGTTCTTC. This translates into CASSRSRGIRLNEQFF.

The rearrangement uses TRBV6-5 and TRBJ2-1; the match to TRBD2 covers 8 bases. V lost 7 bases and J lost 6; bases outside the gene matches: 5. This CDR3 is 13 amino acids long. Looked up from germline, CDR1 is MNHEY and CDR2 is SVGAGI. The CDR3 protein is CASTGGGPNEQFF. CDR3 in DNA: TGTGCCAGCACGGGGGGGGGCCCCAATGAGCAGTTCTTC.

J is TRBJ2-1 and V is TRBV29-1; 10 bases map to TRBD2. Germline V gives CDR1 SQVTM, CDR2 ANQGSEA. The CDR3 contains 13 residues. The CDR3 nucleotides are TGCCATACTAGCGGGATCTCCTACAATGAGCAGTTCTTC. Translation gives CHTSGISYNEQFF.

This clonotype was seen repeatedly, ten times or more. The rearrangement uses TRBV28 and TRBJ2-7; D may be TRBD2 (6 bases). Deletions cut 10 bases from V and 2 bases from J, with 12 bases between. Germline V gene data show CDR1 as MDHEN and CDR2 as SYDVKM. The CDR3 has 12 amino acids. The CDR3 loop reads CATSGSTYEQYF. DNA of the CDR3: TGTGCCACCTCCGGGAGCACCTACGAGCAGTACTTC.

The V and J genes are TRBV2 and TRBJ1-6; TRBD1 matches 7 bases. Germline V gives CDR1 SNHLY, CDR2 FYNNEI. There are 15 residues in the CDR3. Unmatched junction bases numbered 1, after V lost 1 base and J lost 4 bases. The CDR3 here is CASSEGQGYNSPLHF. CDR3 nucleotide sequence: TGTGCCAGCAGTGAAGGACAGGGATATAATTCACCCCTCCACTTT.

The chain is built from TRBV5-1 and TRBJ2-7, with 7 bases identical to TRBD2. The CDR3 is made up of 15 amino acids. The germline V gene encodes CDR1 SGHRS and CDR2 YFSETQ. V trimming: 7 bases; J trimming: 5 bases; junction bases outside the gene matches: 15. In nucleotides, the CDR3 is TGCGCCAGCTGCCCGGGCGGGACGGGAGGTCACGAGCAGTACTTC. Amino acids: CASCPGGTGGHEQYF.

The V call is TRBV20-1, the J call TRBJ2-3; 7 bases match TRBD2. CDR1 and CDR2 from the germline V gene are DFQATT and SNEGSKA (reference sequence). This CDR3 contains 14 residues. V trimming: 0 bases; J trimming: 2 bases; junction bases outside the gene matches: 2. The CDR3 sequence is CSARDGGFTDTQYF. CDR3 nucleotide sequence: TGCAGTGCTAGAGACGGGGGGTTCACAGATACGCAGTATTTT.

J is TRBJ1-1 and V is TRBV5-1, with D possibly being TRBD1 (6 bases). The CDR3 length is 14 residues. Between the trimmed V and J ends, which lost 0 bases and 5 bases, there was a span of 11 bases. Germline loops: CDR1 SGHRS, CDR2 YFSETQ. The chain's CDR3 is CASSLGAGATEAFF. CDR3 DNA: TGCGCCAGCAGCTTGGGGGCAGGGGCGACTGAAGCTTTCTTT.

This chain connects TRBV13 to TRBJ2-1; no clear D gene. The CDR3 loop spans 16 amino acids. CDR1 PRHDT and CDR2 FYEKMQ come from the germline V gene (reference sequence). The V end was cut by 5 bases, the J end by 7 bases, with 21 bases between. CDR3 nucleotides: TGTGCCAGCAGCCCGCTCGCATTTGTCACAGATAATGAGCAGTTCTTC. It specifies CASSPLAFVTDNEQFF.

J is TRBJ2-2 and V is TRBV27; the D is unclear. CDR3 length equals 16 residues. CDR1 MNHEY and CDR2 SMNVEV come from the germline V gene (reference sequence). Trimming took off 1 base at V and 4 bases at J, with 13 bases between the two ends. The CDR3 DNA reads TGTGCCAGCAGTTTATACCCGGAACGCCTCACCGGGGAGCTGTTTTTT. This sequence encodes CASSLYPERLTGELFF.